The rows below give T cell receptor beta chains drawn from one sample of a study of T cell repertoires in cytomegalovirus infection. TCRdb reprocessed the reads via MiXCR and lists one record per CDR3 protein. Counted here are 200,000 to 300,000 distinct CDR3 sequences, about 12% occurring once; the ten biggest clones make up 1.5% to 2%. The specimen sequenced was PBMCs. The receptor source for this set is a human donor in good health (CMV status not recorded). Some clones in this sample may be carry-over from other donors' samples. CDR3s include the opening cysteine and the closing phenylalanine or tryptophan. Clone size appears in some rows only: once, few, many, or a class for an expanded clone.

CSAFGLTGYTF | few | TRBV20-1
CASIGGLAGEEQYF | many | TRBV28
CASSLGPNRGNTIYF | many | TRBV7-2
CSVDGPPENTGELFF | - | TRBV29-1
CASSITGGESETQYF | - | TRBV7-2
CASSVVESYGYTF | - | TRBV9
CASSLGGRGQGYTF | many | TRBV28
CSVRETGAAETQYF | few | TRBV29-1
CASSYPNSGNTIYF | many | TRBV6-2/TRBV6-3
CASSSGQSNEKLFF | many | TRBV2
CASSLGSYGSGEQYF | many | TRBV7-6
CASSTGASGNTIYF | - | TRBV18
CASSLAGGRDPQHF | - | TRBV28
CASSQGGGPLEAFF | many | TRBV14
CASSLADWGYNQPQHF | many | TRBV7-2
CASSLSGGRANTGELFF | many | TRBV7-2
CASSRLARGYNEQFF | many | TRBV27
CASRERGTSGGDEQFF | many | TRBV19
CASSPGVAGLDTQYF | many | TRBV7-3
CASSYREIGANVLTF | many | TRBV6-2/TRBV6-3
CASSSPPGTNTEAFF | many | TRBV6-2/TRBV6-3
CATSDQGLAPEETQYF | - | TRBV24-1
CASSPQGEVTEAFF | - | TRBV9
CASSLWLAGGSSTDTQYF | many | TRBV7-2
CSGTSGMERAYEQYF | - | TRBV20-1
CASNPVATNEKLFF | - | TRBV19
CASSRRRPGSTDTQYF | many | TRBV12-3/TRBV12-4
CASSIAERAFF | - | TRBV12-3/TRBV12-4
CASSFGTDPGTDTQYF | many | TRBV11-3
CASSSRQGADLATEAFF | many | TRBV7-8
CSVVRSMNTEAFF | - | TRBV29-1
CASRRQGGNSPLHF | many | TRBV7-2
CASSSQSGGTEAFF | many | TRBV7-2
CASSLTPSYGFTF | - | TRBV6-5
CASSEPDISYEQYF | many | TRBV6-4
CASSQGASLASPGTDTQYF | few | TRBV6-2/TRBV6-3
CSAQTRGADTQYF | few | TRBV20-1
CASSPPTTMNTEAFF | many | TRBV7-2
CSVGERGGQPQHF | - | TRBV29-1
CASSVVGGSYNEQFF | few | TRBV9
CASSLNGVASYEQYF | many | TRBV7-2
CASSLEGQGEDEQFF | many | TRBV7-2
CASSFGTGNEQFF | - | TRBV19